These 32 T cell receptor beta chains were sequenced from one sample in a study of blood T cell repertoires in COVID-19. The table came from immunoSEQ multiplex PCR; TCRdb's copy has only in-frame clones and leaves some out. Of roughly 140,000 clones in the sample, about nine tenths were seen once. Material for sequencing was peripheral blood. These TCRs come from an older woman with active or convalescent COVID-19.

This chain links TRBV18 with TRBJ1-6; 8 nucleotides agree with TRBD1. Germline values: CDR1 KGHSH, CDR2 LQKENI. V lost 3 bases to trimming and J lost 10 bases; unmatched junction nucleotides: 5. This CDR3 is built from 14 residues. The CDR3 region has the DNA TGTGCCAGCTCACCCCAGACAGGGGAGTCACCCCTCCACTTT. Its translation is CASSPQTGESPLHF.

This chain uses TRBV3-1 (or the pseudogene TRBV3-2) with TRBJ1-1; a possible D gene is TRBD1 (6 bases). Germline V gives CDR1 LGHDT, CDR2 YNNKEL (reference sequence). The CDR3 runs to 14 residues. V was cut by 1 base and J by 0 bases, with 6 bases left in between. The CDR3 DNA sequence: TGTGCCAGCAGCCAAGGGGACATGAACACTGAAGCTTTCTTT. It translates to CASSQGDMNTEAFF.

The J gene is TRBJ1-2, the V gene TRBV6-5, with 9 bases lining up with TRBD1. Germline V gene sequence: CDR1 MNHEY, CDR2 SVGAGI. This CDR3 has 15 amino acids. V dropped 7 bases and J dropped 4; count of bases not matched to a gene: 10. The DNA of the CDR3 is TGTGCCAGCAACCCCCGGACAGGGGCGAGCTATGGCTACACCTTC. Residues: CASNPRTGASYGYTF.

Comments on this clone: The sample carries other DNA sequences with the same CDR3. The chain uses TRBV2 and TRBJ2-3; 13 bases agree with TRBD2. CDR3 length: 13 residues. Losses at the gene ends were 11 bases for V and 5 bases for J; bases not matched to a gene: 4. Germline loops: CDR1 SNHLY, CDR2 FYNNEI. The CDR3 protein is CASRTSGGDTQYF. CDR3 coding DNA: TGTGCCTCCCGGACTAGCGGGGGAGATACGCAGTATTTT.

The chain joins TRBV5-1 to TRBJ2-5; 11 bases align to TRBD2. Germline CDR1 SGHRS, CDR2 YFSETQ. The CDR3 has 15 amino acids. V shed 4 bases, J shed 4 bases, and the junction held 6 bases outside the gene matches. The DNA of the CDR3 is TGCGCCAGCAGCGTTAGCGGGGGGGCCATAGAGACCCAGTACTTC. It is translated as CASSVSGGAIETQYF.

This chain joins TRBV5-4 and TRBJ1-2; D might be TRBD1 (6 bases). This CDR3 comprises 13 residues. The germline CDR1 and CDR2 sequences are SGHNT and YYREEE (reference sequence). The germline V and J ends were trimmed by 1 base and 8 bases, with 12 bases remaining between them. The CDR3, as DNA: TGTGCCAGCAGCTTGCCAGGGGCAGCCGGCTACACCTTC. Translation gives CASSLPGAAGYTF.

The chain combines TRBV19 with TRBJ1-5; D unresolved. Between the trimmed V and J ends, which lost 5 bases and 5 bases, there was a span of 10 bases. Germline assignment: CDR1 LNHDA and CDR2 SQIVND (reference sequence). This CDR3 contains 13 residues. CDR3 protein: CASSSGRYQPQHF. The CDR3 nucleotides read TGTGCCAGTAGTTCTGGGAGGTATCAGCCCCAGCATTTT. Together with reference TRBV19 and TRBJ1-5, the CDR3 gives the full variable domain: DGGITQSPKYLFRKEGQNVTLSCEQNLNHDAMYWYRQDPGQGLRLIYYSQIVNDFQKGDIAEGYSVSREKKESFPLTVTSAQKNPTAFYLCASSSGRYQPQHFGDGTRLSIL.

This sequence joins TRBV6-1 and TRBJ1-5; 12 bases fit TRBD1. Germline V lookup: CDR1 MNHNS, CDR2 SASEGT. V shed 2 bases and J 5 bases; nucleotides not matched to a gene: 4. This CDR3 is 16 amino acids long. The CDR3 is CASSERDRGPDQPQHF. CDR3 in DNA: TGTGCCAGCAGTGAACGGGACAGGGGGCCAGATCAGCCCCAGCATTTT.

This chain joins TRBV18 and TRBJ1-4; 7 bases map to TRBD1. The CDR3 is 17 residues long. The V gene end was trimmed by 0 bases and the J gene end by 6 bases; junction bases not matched to a gene: 10. CDR1 is KGHSH, CDR2 LQKENI, per germline. Here the CDR3 DNA reads TGTGCCAGCTCACCACCCGCTCCTGACAGGGCTTATGAAAAACTGTTTTTT. Its protein is CASSPPAPDRAYEKLFF.

This sequence joins TRBV12-5 and TRBJ1-2; D call uncertain. The CDR3 has 14 residues. Trimming removed 2 bases at V and 8 bases at J, with 15 bases between. CDR1 LGHNT and CDR2 FRNRAP come from the germline V gene. DNA of the CDR3: TGTGCTAGTGGTTTGACGACGGGAGGGCGAGGCTACACCTTC. Its translation is CASGLTTGGRGYTF.

This chain links TRBV5-8 with TRBJ1-2; D possibly corresponds to TRBD1 (6 bases). The CDR3 is 13 amino acids. Germline V gene data show CDR1 as SGHTS and CDR2 as YDEGEE. Trimming removed 7 bases from V and 4 bases from J, with 14 bases in between. The CDR3 loop is CASLRRGIYGYTF. CDR3 DNA sequence: TGTGCCAGCCTACGAAGGGGGATCTATGGCTACACCTTC.

The V gene is TRBV3-1 (or the pseudogene TRBV3-2), the J gene TRBJ1-4; TRBD1 matches 10 bases. CDR1 LGHDT and CDR2 YNNKEL come from the germline V gene (reference sequence). The CDR3 covers 15 residues. The V segment lost 1 base and the J segment 7 bases; nucleotides outside the gene matches: 3. Here the CDR3 DNA reads TGTGCCAGCAGCCAAGGACAGGGGGCTGGTGAAAAACTGTTTTTT. Translation gives CASSQGQGAGEKLFF.

The chain couples TRBV6-2 or TRBV6-3 to TRBJ1-6, with 7 positions matching TRBD1. Trimming at V came to 2 bases and at J to 7 bases, leaving 8 bases not matched to a gene. Germline assignment: CDR1 MNHEY and CDR2 SVGEGT. The CDR3 spans 16 residues. CDR3: CASSYDKTGINSPLHF. CDR3 bases: TGTGCCAGCAGTTACGACAAGACAGGGATAAATTCACCCCTCCACTTT.

The V call is TRBV3-1 (or the pseudogene TRBV3-2), the J call TRBJ1-2; no firm D call. Trimming removed 0 bases from V and 0 bases from J, with 5 bases in between. Germline V gene data show CDR1 as LGHDT and CDR2 as YNNKEL (reference sequence). This CDR3 comprises 14 residues. CDR3 DNA sequence: TGTGCCAGCAGCCAAGATCTTACTAACTATGGCTACACCTTC. It specifies CASSQDLTNYGYTF.

The J gene is TRBJ2-5, the V gene TRBV24-1; a weak D match, TRBD1 (5 bases). The germline V and J ends were trimmed by 3 bases and 2 bases, with 12 bases remaining between them. In germline, CDR1 is KGHDR, CDR2 SFDVKD. The CDR3 contains 15 residues. The CDR3 DNA sequence: TGTGCCACCAGTGATGCACAGGAGATTCAAGAGACCCAGTACTTC. It codes for CATSDAQEIQETQYF.

The rearrangement joins TRBV4-3 to TRBJ1-1; the D gene is possibly TRBD1 (5 bases). The CDR3 contains 15 residues. The germline V gene encodes CDR1 LGHNA and CDR2 YSLEER. V lost 0 bases and J lost 5, with 13 bases in between. CDR3 nucleotide sequence: TGCGCCAGCAGCCAAGATCTCATGGGGGGGACTGAAGCTTTCTTT. Residues: CASSQDLMGGTEAFF.

The rearrangement uses TRBV12-5 and TRBJ1-2; possible D gene TRBD1, 6 bases. Germline V gene sequence: CDR1 LGHNT, CDR2 FRNRAP. There are 14 residues in the CDR3. V was pared by 4 bases and J by 7 bases, with 16 bases between. CDR3 in DNA: TGTGCTAGTGGTTACGCAGGCCAAGGGGGTGGCTACACCTTC. Its translation: CASGYAGQGGGYTF.

The rearrangement uses TRBV2 and TRBJ2-3; 7 bases align to TRBD1. CDR3 length: 14 amino acids. V trimming: 7 bases; J trimming: 2 bases; junction bases outside the gene matches: 6. The V gene's germline CDR1 is SNHLY and CDR2 FYNNEI. For the CDR3, the DNA is TGTGCCAGCATGGGGACAGACTCCACAGATACGCAGTATTTT. Its translation is CASMGTDSTDTQYF. Full variable domain (outside the CDR3, taken from reference TRBV2 and TRBJ2-3): EPEVTQTPSHQVTQMGQEVILRCVPISNHLYFYWYRQILGQKVEFLVSFYNNEISEKSEIFDDQFSVERPDGSNFTLKIRSTKLEDSAMYFCASMGTDSTDTQYFGPGTRLTVL.

J is TRBJ1-1 and V is TRBV9; no clear D gene. Trimming pared 7 bases from V and 1 base from J, leaving 8 bases between. CDR1 and CDR2 (germline): SGDLS, YYNGEE. This CDR3 is built from 12 residues. In nucleotides, the CDR3 is TGTGCCAGCGCATCGGGGAACACTGAAGCTTTCTTT. Protein product: CASASGNTEAFF.

The V and J genes are TRBV4-3 and TRBJ1-2, with D possibly matching TRBD1 (5 bases). The CDR3 is made up of 15 amino acids. Germline CDR1 is LGHNA and CDR2 is YSLEER. V gave up 0 bases and J gave up 7 bases, with 15 bases separating them. As DNA, the CDR3 is TGCGCCAGCAGCCAAGAGGGGGGGAATGTACGTGGCTACACCTTC. Translation: CASSQEGGNVRGYTF.

The chain couples TRBV2 to TRBJ2-2, with TRBD2 as a possible D gene (6 bases). Trimming shortened V by 7 bases and J by 2 bases, and 17 bases separated the two germline ends. Germline-derived CDR1 and CDR2 are SNHLY and FYNNEI. This CDR3 comprises 16 residues. This CDR3 is CASTGDGAINTGELFF. The CDR3 nucleotides are TGTGCCAGCACGGGAGATGGTGCCATTAACACCGGGGAGCTGTTTTTT.

J is TRBJ2-7 and V is TRBV4-3; 8 bases match TRBD1. CDR1 is LGHNA and CDR2 is YSLEER in the germline V gene. With 1 base clipped from V and 1 base from J, the junction kept 3 bases outside the gene matches. The CDR3 covers 15 residues. CDR3 nucleotides: TGCGCCAGCAGCCAAGGACAGGGGCCATCCTACGAGCAGTACTTC. Amino acid sequence: CASSQGQGPSYEQYF.

The V call is TRBV18, the J call TRBJ2-3, with a weak D call TRBD2 (6 bases). The CDR3 runs to 15 residues. V was cut by 4 bases and J by 3 bases, with 14 bases left in between. Germline CDR1 KGHSH, CDR2 LQKENI. DNA of the CDR3: TGTGCCAGCTCACGTGTGGAGGGTCCGACAGATACGCAGTATTTT. This codes for CASSRVEGPTDTQYF.

The V call is TRBV27, the J call TRBJ1-2, with D uncertain. Deletions cut 6 bases from V and 3 bases from J, with 11 bases between. CDR1 is MNHEY and CDR2 is SMNVEV in the germline V gene (reference sequence). The CDR3 is 13 amino acids. CDR3 in amino acids: CASRQTADYGYTF. CDR3 DNA sequence: TGTGCCAGCAGGCAGACTGCAGACTATGGCTACACCTTC.

The chain employs TRBV29-1 and TRBJ1-4; D call uncertain. CDR3 length: 12 residues. CDR1 and CDR2 (germline): SQVTM, ANQGSEA. V gave up 7 bases and J gave up 10 bases, with 16 bases separating them. In nucleotides, the CDR3 is TGCAGCGGAACACCTCAGGTAGGAAAACTGTTTTTT. Its translation is CSGTPQVGKLFF.

The chain is built from TRBV13 and TRBJ2-7; maybe TRBD1 (5 bases). Germline CDR1 PRHDT, CDR2 FYEKMQ (reference sequence). The V end lost 6 bases, the J end lost 0 bases, and 12 bases lay between the germline ends. This CDR3 region has 14 residues. For the CDR3, the DNA is TGTGCCAGCAGACCTGACAGAACCTCCTACGAGCAGTACTTC. As protein: CASRPDRTSYEQYF.

This clone was recorded only once. The chain couples TRBV5-4 to TRBJ2-6; maybe TRBD2 (7 bases). This CDR3 is 18 amino acids long. The V gene lost 6 bases and the J gene lost 0 bases, with 19 bases spanning the gap. The V gene's germline CDR1 is SGHNT and CDR2 YYREEE (reference sequence). The CDR3 sequence: CASTLLAGAHSGANVLTF. DNA of the CDR3: TGTGCCAGCACCCTTCTCGCGGGGGCACACTCTGGGGCCAACGTCCTGACTTTC.

This rearrangement joins TRBV7-2 to TRBJ1-1; 8 nucleotides match TRBD1. Germline values: CDR1 SGHTA, CDR2 FQGNSA. V gave up 1 base and J gave up 10 bases; unmatched junction bases: 5. CDR3 length equals 13 residues. The CDR3 DNA reads TGTGCCAGCAGCTTAGAGGTTGGACAGGGAGCTTTCTTT. Translated: CASSLEVGQGAFF.

This sequence joins TRBV7-9 and TRBJ1-4; 7 bases map to TRBD1. This CDR3 has 15 amino acids. Trimming cost V 5 bases and J 0 bases; bases outside gene matches: 3. The germline V gene encodes CDR1 SEHNR and CDR2 FQNEAQ (reference sequence). The CDR3 loop reads CASSPDRATNEKLFF. Written as DNA, the CDR3 is TGTGCCAGCAGCCCAGACAGGGCAACTAATGAAAAACTGTTTTTT.

In its sample, this clone was seen a few times. The gene calls are TRBV15 and TRBJ2-6; 9 bases map to TRBD1. Per germline, CDR1 LNHNV and CDR2 YYDKDF (reference sequence). Unmatched junction bases numbered 5, after V lost 3 bases and J lost 2 bases. This CDR3 region has 17 residues. In DNA form, the CDR3 reads TGTGCCACCAGCAGGGGTACAGGGGGCGCTGGGGCCAACGTCCTGACTTTC. Protein: CATSRGTGGAGANVLTF. The whole variable domain, filled in from reference TRBV15 and TRBJ2-6, reads DAMVIQNPRYQVTQFGKPVTLSCSQTLNHNVMYWYQQKSSQAPKLLFHYYDKDFNNEADTPDNFQSRRPNTSFCFLDIRSPGLGDTAMYLCATSRGTGGAGANVLTFGAGSRLTVL.

This clone appeared a few times. The V gene is TRBV5-4, the J gene TRBJ2-1; D possibly corresponds to TRBD2 (6 bases). Germline CDR1 SGHNT, CDR2 YYREEE (reference sequence). V lost 1 base, J lost 4 bases, and 15 bases lay in between. The CDR3 contains 16 residues. The chain's CDR3 is CASSLWSSVRYNEQFF. The CDR3, as DNA: TGTGCCAGCAGCTTGTGGTCTAGCGTACGGTACAATGAGCAGTTCTTC.

The chain recombines TRBV3-1 (or the pseudogene TRBV3-2) with TRBJ2-5; tentative D call: TRBD2 (7 bases). Germline assignment: CDR1 LGHDT and CDR2 YNNKEL (reference sequence). The V end was cut by 4 bases, the J end by 5 bases, with 11 bases between. This CDR3 has 13 amino acids. The CDR3 loop is CASSLRGGETQYF. The CDR3 DNA sequence: TGTGCCAGCAGCCTCAGGGGAGGGGAGACCCAGTACTTC.